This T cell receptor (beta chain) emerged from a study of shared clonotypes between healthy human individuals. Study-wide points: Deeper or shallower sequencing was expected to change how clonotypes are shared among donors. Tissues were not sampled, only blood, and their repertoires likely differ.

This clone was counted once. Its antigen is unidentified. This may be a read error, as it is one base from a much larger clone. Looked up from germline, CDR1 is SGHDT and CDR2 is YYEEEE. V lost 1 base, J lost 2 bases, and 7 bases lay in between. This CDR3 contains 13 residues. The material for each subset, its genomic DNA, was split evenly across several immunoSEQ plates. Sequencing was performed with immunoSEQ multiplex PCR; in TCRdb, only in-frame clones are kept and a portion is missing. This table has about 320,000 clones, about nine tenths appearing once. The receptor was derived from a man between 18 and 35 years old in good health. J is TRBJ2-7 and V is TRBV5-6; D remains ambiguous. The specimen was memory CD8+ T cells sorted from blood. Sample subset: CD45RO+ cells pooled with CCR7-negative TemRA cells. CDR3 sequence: CASSLQTAYEQYF. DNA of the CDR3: TGTGCCAGCAGCTTGCAGACCGCCTACGAGCAGTACTTC.